The 26 T cell receptor beta chains listed next were all sequenced from one sample in a study of metastatic and nonmetastatic thyroid tumors. TCRdb re-called clones via MiXCR from the PCR reads. The table has about 32,000 clones, roughly 7.1% seen once. No treatment of any kind had been given to any patient before thyroid surgery. The sequenced sample consisted of blood. The receptors originated from a female donor with papillary thyroid cancer or a benign thyroid nodule (not recorded which). Some clones in this sample may be carry-over from other donors' samples.

In this sample, this clone turned up many times. This chain links TRBV28 with TRBJ1-1; a possible D gene is TRBD1 (5 bases). Trimming shortened V by 0 bases and J by 12 bases, and 14 bases separated the two germline ends. The germline gives CDR1 MDHEN, CDR2 SYDVKM. This CDR3 is built from 13 residues. DNA for the CDR3: TGTGCCAGCAGTTTATGGCAGGGATGGGAAACTTTCTTT. Translated: CASSLWQGWETFF. The full variable domain, with the rest looked up from reference TRBV28 and TRBJ1-1, is DVKVTQSSRYLVKRTGEKVFLECVQDMDHENMFWYRQDPGLGLRLIYFSYDVKMKEKGDIPEGYSVSREKKERFSLILESASTNQTSMYLCASSLWQGWETFFGQGTRLTVV.

The table lists this clone with many counts. The chain employs TRBV20-1 and TRBJ1-2, with D possibly matching TRBD1 (6 bases). Germline lookup yields CDR1 DFQATT and CDR2 SNEGSKA (reference sequence). CDR3 length: 19 residues. The V end was cut by 2 bases, the J end by 7 bases, with 32 bases between. CDR3 protein: CSARPGLGAPGGRVVGYTF. The CDR3 nucleotides are TGCAGTGCTAGACCCGGCCTAGGGGCCCCGGGGGGCAGGGTCGTTGGCTACACCTTC.

This clone was found many times. This sequence joins TRBV7-3 and TRBJ2-2; D may be TRBD1 or TRBD2 (5 bases each). With 5 bases removed from V and 7 bases from J, the gap between germline ends came to 11 bases. CDR3 length equals 13 residues. Germline values: CDR1 SGHTA, CDR2 FQGTGA. DNA of the CDR3: TGTGCCAGCAGCCCCTTGGGGGACGGGGAGCTGTTTTTT. It specifies CASSPLGDGELFF.

As concerns this clone: This could be a read error, since a much larger clone is one nucleotide away. The chain recombines TRBV28 with TRBJ2-7; D possibly uses TRBD1 or TRBD2 (5 bases each). Germline assignment: CDR1 MDHEN and CDR2 SYDVKM. This CDR3 has 16 amino acids. The CDR3 is CASRTGLGDRDYERYF. CDR3 bases: TGTGCCAGCAGAACGGGGCTCGGCGACAGAGACTACGAGCGGTACTTC.

The table lists this clone with many counts. V gene TRBV6-1 combines with J gene TRBJ2-5, with a possible D match to TRBD1 (8 bases). V gave up 4 bases and J gave up 4 bases, with 16 bases separating them. Germline CDR1 and CDR2: MNHNS and SASEGT. The CDR3 totals 15 residues. Written as DNA, the CDR3 is TGTGCCAGCAGTGCCAACAGGGGGGGGGGAGAGACCCAGTACTTC. Translated: CASSANRGGGETQYF.

Comment on this clone: This may be a read error: a much more frequent sequence differs by one nucleotide. The J gene is TRBJ1-4, the V gene TRBV29-1; D ambiguous. Germline V lookup: CDR1 SQVTM, CDR2 ANQGSEA. The CDR3 is 12 amino acids. V gave up 7 bases and J gave up 0 bases, with 6 bases separating them. The CDR3 DNA is TGCAGCGGTTGGTCAACTAATGAAAAACTGTTTTTT. Protein product: CSGWSTNEKLFF. Filled out from reference TRBV29-1 and TRBJ1-4, the complete variable domain reads SAVISQKPSRDICQRGTSLTIQCQVDSQVTMMFWYRQQPGQSLTLIATANQGSEATYESGFVIDKFPISRPNLTFSTLTVSNMSPEDSSIYLCSGWSTNEKLFFGSGTQLSVL.

At least ten counts were recorded for this clone. The same CDR3 arises from other DNA sequences in this sample as well. The chain links TRBV7-3 to TRBJ2-5; TRBD1 might be the D (5 bases). The CDR3 has 19 amino acids. The germline V gene has CDR1 SGHTA and CDR2 FQGTGA. V lost 1 base and J 2 bases, leaving 23 bases between the germline ends. The DNA for the CDR3 is TGTGCCAGCAGCTTAAGTGTCCCACTGGCGACAGTAACACAAGAGACCCAGTACTTC. It translates to CASSLSVPLATVTQETQYF.

This clone showed up many times. The gene calls are TRBV15 and TRBJ1-4, with D possibly TRBD1 on 6 matching bases. V gave up 5 bases and J gave up 0 bases, with 10 bases separating them. Germline CDR1 is LNHNV and CDR2 is YYDKDF (reference sequence). This CDR3 region has 15 residues. The DNA for the CDR3 is TGTGCCACCAGCGTAGACAGGACAACTAATGAAAAACTGTTTTTT. It translates to CATSVDRTTNEKLFF.

This clone was observed at least ten times. The V gene is TRBV6-1, the J gene TRBJ1-4, with D perhaps matching TRBD1 (5 bases). The CDR3 extends over 14 amino acids. The ends were cut back, 4 bases at V and 7 bases at J, with 13 bases in the middle. CDR1 is MNHNS, CDR2 SASEGT, per germline. CDR3 in amino acids: CASSVRANFEKLFF. In DNA form, the CDR3 reads TGTGCCAGCAGTGTCAGGGCAAATTTTGAAAAACTGTTTTTT.

Many counts were recorded for this clone. The chain joins TRBV7-2 to TRBJ2-5, with unresolved D. In germline, CDR1 is SGHTA, CDR2 FQGNSA. V was pared by 0 bases and J by 7 bases, with 15 bases between. There are 15 residues in the CDR3. The CDR3 spells CASSLAGIPVGTQYF. The CDR3 DNA is TGTGCCAGCAGCTTAGCTGGCATTCCAGTGGGGACCCAGTACTTC.

This clone was counted many times. The rearrangement links TRBV27 to TRBJ2-3, with 12 bases fitting TRBD2. The CDR3 extends over 16 amino acids. V was clipped by 5 bases and J by 8 bases; unmatched bases: 11. Germline CDR1 MNHEY, CDR2 SMNVEV (reference sequence). In nucleotides, the CDR3 is TGTGCCAGCAGTGGTACTAGCGGGGGGTCACAGGGTACGCAGTATTTT. Residues: CASSGTSGGSQGTQYF.

Many counts were recorded for this clone. The rearrangement links TRBV18 to TRBJ2-7; 9 bases fit TRBD2. CDR1 and CDR2 (germline): KGHSH, LQKENI. CDR3 length: 15 amino acids. The J segment lost 7 bases and the V segment lost 3 bases, leaving 10 bases of the junction unmatched. In DNA form, the CDR3 reads TGTGCCAGCTCACCGTCTGCGGGAGGGGCGTGGGAGCAGTACTTC. Translated, it gives CASSPSAGGAWEQYF.

Turning to this clone: A clone one base away is much larger, so this may be a read error. Other DNA sequences in this sample translate to the same CDR3. This rearrangement joins TRBV20-1 to TRBJ2-5, with a possible D match to TRBD2 (5 bases). CDR3 length: 15 residues. The V and J ends lost 1 base and 3 bases respectively, with 15 bases between them. CDR1 and CDR2 (germline): DFQATT, SNEGSKA (reference sequence). The CDR3, as DNA: TGCAGTGCTAGAGCCCGGGGATCGGCTGAAGAGACCCAGTACTTC. It is translated as CSARARGSAEETQYF.

This clone was seen ten or more times. The chain has TRBV29-1 and TRBJ1-3; D call uncertain. The V end lost 4 bases, the J end lost 0 bases, and 7 bases lay between the germline ends. Germline CDR1 SQVTM, CDR2 ANQGSEA. The CDR3 loop spans 13 amino acids. The CDR3 protein is CSVAWGSGNTIYF. The CDR3 DNA sequence: TGCAGCGTTGCTTGGGGCTCTGGAAACACCATATATTTT.

A word on this clone: This may come from a read error, since a much larger clone is one base off. This chain uses TRBV11-2 with TRBJ2-3; tentatively, D is TRBD1 or TRBD2 (5 bases each). CDR1 is SGHAT and CDR2 is FQNNGV in the germline V gene. The CDR3 is 14 amino acids. The CDR3 loop reads CASSLFRGTDRQYF. The CDR3 nucleotides read TGTGCCAGTAGCTTATTCCGGGGCACAGATAGGCAGTATTTT.

On this clone itself: A much larger clone sits a single nucleotide away, making a read error possible. The chain joins TRBV10-2 to TRBJ2-1, with 8 positions matching TRBD1. This CDR3 has 15 residues. Trimming at V came to 8 bases and at J to 7 bases, leaving 13 bases not matched to a gene. Germline CDR1 WSHSY, CDR2 SAAADI. The CDR3 reads CASRHLQGAWNEQFF. CDR3 DNA sequence: TGCGCCAGCCGTCACCTTCAGGGGGCTTGGAATGAGCAGTTCTTC.

About this clone itself: A read error may explain this, as a much larger clone is one base away. The genes are TRBV11-3 and TRBJ2-3, with 7 bases fitting TRBD1. CDR3 length: 14 residues. Germline V gene lookup returns CDR1 SGHNT and CDR2 YENEEA. Here the CDR3 DNA reads TGTGCCGGCAGCTCAGGGGGATTCACAGATACGCAGTATTTT. This translates into CAGSSGGFTDTQYF.

There are many counts of this clone. This chain uses TRBV7-8 with TRBJ2-7, with D maybe TRBD2 (6 bases). Looked up from germline, CDR1 is SGHVS and CDR2 is FQNEAQ. This CDR3 has 13 residues. The V end was cut by 6 bases, the J end by 3 bases, with 12 bases between. The CDR3: CASRRRAGYEQYF. DNA of the CDR3: TGTGCCAGCAGGAGGAGGGCGGGCTACGAGCAGTACTTC.

This clone has ten or more counts. V usage is TRBV6-4 and J usage is TRBJ1-5; 7 bases line up with TRBD1. The CDR3 is 14 amino acids. J lost 2 bases, V lost 3 bases, and 1 base had no gene match. Germline V gene data show CDR1 as MRHNA and CDR2 as SNTAGT. CDR3 region: CASSEQGGNQPQHF. Written as DNA, the CDR3 is TGTGCCAGCAGTGAGCAGGGGGGCAATCAGCCCCAGCATTTT.

This clone has a count of ten or more. The CDR3 DNA follows: TGTGCCAGCAGCTCTCCTCCGGGACAAGCGACGACAGATACGCAGTATTTT. Its protein is CASSSPPGQATTDTQYF. The chain carries TRBV11-1 and TRBJ2-3; D is perhaps TRBD1 (6 bases). V was shortened by 4 bases and J by 3 bases, with 20 bases between the two germline ends. There are 17 residues in the CDR3. The germline V gene has CDR1 SGHAT and CDR2 FQDESV (reference sequence).

This clone has at least ten counts. This chain joins TRBV20-1 and TRBJ2-1; 8 bases line up with TRBD1. Per germline, CDR1 DFQATT and CDR2 SNEGSKA (reference sequence). There are 16 residues in the CDR3. J gave up 3 bases and V 2 bases, and 9 bases lay outside the gene matches. The CDR3: CSARPLGQAIYNEQFF. CDR3 nucleotide sequence: TGCAGTGCTAGACCCCTGGGACAGGCCATCTACAATGAGCAGTTCTTC.

This clone was observed at least ten times. The CDR3, as DNA: TGTGCCAGCAGCTTAGGTTCCCACGAGCAGTACTTC. It encodes CASSLGSHEQYF. V and J are TRBV11-2 and TRBJ2-7; D remains ambiguous. Germline V gives CDR1 SGHAT, CDR2 FQNNGV. V shed 1 base and J shed 5 bases, with 6 bases lying between them. The CDR3 covers 12 residues.

Many counts were recorded for this clone. The CDR3 DNA follows: TGTGCCATCAGGGGGGGGGGCACAGATACGCAGTATTTT. It specifies CAIRGGGTDTQYF. The chain joins TRBV10-3 to TRBJ2-3, with 7 bases fitting TRBD2. The CDR3 totals 13 residues. Germline-derived CDR1 and CDR2 are ENHRY and SYGVKD. The J segment lost 1 base and the V segment lost 6 bases, leaving 1 base of the junction unmatched.

The sample holds many counts of this clone. The chain couples TRBV6-1 to TRBJ1-6; D remains ambiguous. V was pared by 8 bases and J by 13 bases, with 18 bases between. The CDR3 length is 13 residues. From germline, CDR1 is MNHNS and CDR2 SASEGT. The CDR3 sequence: CASCLTEVVPLHF. CDR3 nucleotides: TGTGCCAGCTGCTTGACCGAGGTCGTCCCCCTCCACTTT.

This clone was counted a few times. This is likely a read error, given that the CDR3 carries no conserved phenylalanine or tryptophan at its end. The chain has TRBV28 and TRBJ2-1, with TRBD2 matching over 8 bases. Germline V gene data show CDR1 as MDHEN and CDR2 as SYDVKM. The CDR3 has 19 amino acids. Trimming cost V 3 bases and J 1 base; bases outside gene matches: 14. Written as DNA, the CDR3 is TGTGCCAGCAGTTTTACTAGCGGAATCCACCGTTTATCCTACAATGAGCAGTTCCTC. Its translation: CASSFTSGIHRLSYNEQFL.

A word on this clone: A much larger clone is a single base away; this may be a read error. Other DNA sequences of this sample code for an identical CDR3. The chain has TRBV20-1 and TRBJ2-7; TRBD1 might be the D (6 bases). The ends were cut back, 1 base at V and 4 bases at J, with 14 bases in the middle. The CDR3 sequence is 14 residues long. The germline V gene encodes CDR1 DFQATT and CDR2 SNEGSKA (reference sequence). CDR3 in DNA: TGCAGTGCTAGAGCGCCGACAGGTCGGTACGAGCAGTACTTC. Translating it yields CSARAPTGRYEQYF.